Detailed here is one TCR beta chain. Its specificity is not known. The time point is: cycle 4 day 1 (C4D1), after five to seven weeks of nivolumab. Patients all relapsed after autologous stem cell transplantation, and there was variation in brentuximab vedotin exposure. Magnetic depletion of unwanted cells isolated CD4+ T cells from thawed PBMCs. The data were obtained in a study of PD-1 blockade in classical Hodgkin lymphoma. Study observations and caveats: A significant rise in TCR diversity was seen by C4D1 for CD4+ cells but not for CD8+ cells. Reported baseline diversity: healthy donors highest, relapsed/refractory patients lowest.

The repertoire was sequenced with immunoSEQ multiplex PCR; TCRdb's copy has only in-frame clones and lacks some. Of tens of thousands of clones listed, 90% to 95% were seen once; the top ten hold roughly 0.3%. This receptor was identified in a human donor with classical Hodgkin lymphoma. The input for sequencing was CD4+ T cells from blood, taken before the fourth cycle of nivolumab.

The CDR3 reads CSVEYAGLAGPTGSYNEQFF. The CDR3 bases are TGCAGCGTGGAATATGCGGGACTAGCGGGACCAACCGGCTCCTACAATGAGCAGTTCTTC. The rearrangement links TRBV29-1 to TRBJ2-1; TRBD2 agrees at 13 bases. The CDR3 has 20 amino acids. From germline, CDR1 is SQVTM and CDR2 ANQGSEA. With 6 bases clipped from V and 0 bases from J, the junction kept 17 bases outside the gene matches.